These T cell receptor beta chains were read from a single sample in a study of T cell repertoires in cytomegalovirus infection. TCRdb reprocessed the reads via MiXCR and lists one record per CDR3 protein. The top ten hold less than 15% of the sample, which has about 530,000 distinct CDR3 sequences, about 25% seen once. Material: PBMCs. The source is a human donor in good health (CMV status not recorded). Some clones in this sample may be carry-over from other donors' samples. The conserved cysteine and the conserved F or W are not part of the CDR3 here.

CDR3aa: ASSNQELAQPQH; v_gene: TRBV19
CDR3aa: AISESSAVSPLGEQF; v_gene: TRBV10-3
CDR3aa: ASSTPGQGIHEQY; v_gene: TRBV28
CDR3aa: ASTPGAKTQY; v_gene: TRBV28
CDR3aa: ATSRQTSGRAVGEQF; v_gene: TRBV15
CDR3aa: ASSLGQAPGNTIY; v_gene: TRBV7-8
CDR3aa: ASRAGRTPGEQY; v_gene: TRBV7-2
CDR3aa: AYGRFNTEAF; v_gene: TRBV30
CDR3aa: ATSNQISGIHNEQF; v_gene: TRBV12-3/TRBV12-4
CDR3aa: SASLRGGPGRGGELF; v_gene: TRBV20-1
CDR3aa: ASSPGTSSMTDTQY; v_gene: TRBV12-3/TRBV12-4
CDR3aa: ASSLVQGAYSPLH; v_gene: TRBV7-2
CDR3aa: ASSEGTGVQETQY; v_gene: TRBV25-1
CDR3aa: ASSLAGQGDTDTQY; v_gene: TRBV7-6
CDR3aa: ASSTASRGRVGNEQF; v_gene: TRBV6-2/TRBV6-3
CDR3aa: ASSPDEGSESTEAF; v_gene: TRBV7-9
CDR3aa: ASSEAGGEGIPVGNEQF; v_gene: TRBV10-2
CDR3aa: ASSGNTEAF; v_gene: TRBV6-1
CDR3aa: ATQITDTQY; v_gene: TRBV7-6
CDR3aa: SAALIQETQY; v_gene: TRBV20-1
CDR3aa: ASSRSGTSGSYEQY; v_gene: TRBV19
CDR3aa: ASSPASGRAHNEQF; v_gene: TRBV18
CDR3aa: ASSYLQGTVEQAF; v_gene: TRBV6-8
CDR3aa: ASSEEVVYNSPLH; v_gene: TRBV2
CDR3aa: ASSSDTLILQH; v_gene: TRBV6-2/TRBV6-3
CDR3aa: SARGGTSGANTGELF; v_gene: TRBV20-1
CDR3aa: ASSLEGWFTEAF; v_gene: TRBV5-1
CDR3aa: ASSQDEEGARGRRQPQH; v_gene: TRBV4-1
CDR3aa: ASSHRTGANSGNTIY; v_gene: TRBV12-3/TRBV12-4
CDR3aa: ASSPGLFYNEQF; v_gene: TRBV5-1
CDR3aa: ASSSRGLGEKLF; v_gene: TRBV12-3/TRBV12-4
CDR3aa: ASSSTGAHSLNTEAF; v_gene: TRBV5-6
CDR3aa: ASSSRDPGGYT; v_gene: TRBV6-1
CDR3aa: ASQTGGTGELF; v_gene: TRBV2
CDR3aa: ASRLGGEAGLNTEAF; v_gene: TRBV12-3/TRBV12-4
CDR3aa: SVEDPGGQVRKY; v_gene: TRBV29-1
CDR3aa: ASTPTGTYNEQF; v_gene: TRBV27
CDR3aa: ASSATLATNEKLF; v_gene: TRBV19
CDR3aa: SAIFESNSPLH; v_gene: TRBV20-1
CDR3aa: ASSLLAPSYNEQF; v_gene: TRBV7-6
CDR3aa: ASSDKYTGELF; v_gene: TRBV6-4
CDR3aa: ASRTKTGQGNYGYT; v_gene: TRBV28
CDR3aa: ASSLNGAGEQY; v_gene: TRBV28
CDR3aa: ASSRNFRESGELF; v_gene: TRBV7-3
CDR3aa: ASSLGSGTNLRIYGYT; v_gene: TRBV7-9
CDR3aa: ASSLTGGPRGTQY; v_gene: TRBV28
CDR3aa: SVDRIGTEAF; v_gene: TRBV29-1
CDR3aa: ASSTVHREGTQY; v_gene: TRBV7-2
CDR3aa: ASSEGREYRGYT; v_gene: TRBV19
CDR3aa: ASSFRHWGLGSGANVLT; v_gene: TRBV7-2
CDR3aa: ASNYLKSSGNTIY; v_gene: TRBV12-3/TRBV12-4
CDR3aa: ASSYIPSTDTQY; v_gene: TRBV6-2/TRBV6-3
CDR3aa: SASGLAGGPPDTQY; v_gene: TRBV20-1
CDR3aa: SAGTGATGELF; v_gene: TRBV29-1